The 16 T cell receptor beta chains presented below share a single source sample, sequenced in a study of T cells in Graves' hyperthyroidism and ophthalmopathy. Authors of the study amplified TCR beta CDR3 regions from RNA transcripts. The TCR CDR3 was amplified in a first-round RT-PCR using the HTBI primer set. From the multiplex PCR reads, TCRdb called clonotypes with MiXCR, one entry per CDR3 protein. The sample includes hundreds of thousands of distinct CDR3 sequences, around 22% of them seen just once. The specimen was blood. The receptor source for this set is a woman aged 25 to 45 with Graves' ophthalmopathy.

The sample holds a few counts of this clonotype. The chain combines TRBV28 with TRBJ1-1; possible D gene TRBD1, 5 bases. The ends were cut back, 6 bases at V and 10 bases at J, with 12 bases in the middle. The CDR3 is 11 residues long. Germline V gene data show CDR1 as MDHEN and CDR2 as SYDVKM. The CDR3 sequence is CASSFRAAAFF. As DNA, the CDR3 is TGTGCCAGCAGCTTCAGGGCGGCAGCTTTCTTT.

The chain uses TRBV5-4 and TRBJ2-6; 7 bases are shared with TRBD1. CDR3 length equals 17 residues. Looked up from germline, CDR1 is SGHNT and CDR2 is YYREEE (reference sequence). Trimming took 3 bases from V and 0 from J; bases not matched to a gene: 6. The CDR3 DNA follows: TGTGCCAGCAGCTACGGACAGGTCTCCTCTGGGGCCAACGTCCTGACTTTC. Its protein product is CASSYGQVSSGANVLTF.

The chain recombines TRBV10-3 with TRBJ2-7; tentatively, D is TRBD1 (6 bases). V gave up 3 bases and J gave up 0 bases, with 12 bases separating them. The V gene's germline CDR1 is ENHRY and CDR2 SYGVKD. This CDR3 spans 15 amino acids. The CDR3 bases are TGTGCCATCAGTGACGACAGGTTTAGCTCCTACGAGCAGTACTTC. Amino acid sequence: CAISDDRFSSYEQYF.

The rearrangement joins TRBV6-1 to TRBJ2-7; a weak D match, TRBD1 (5 bases). Germline V CDR1 and CDR2: MNHNS, SASEGT. V lost 8 bases and J lost 4, with 12 bases in between. The length of the CDR3 is 12 residues. The CDR3 DNA reads TGTGCCAGCGGGGCCTACCCTTACGAGCAGTACTTC. Its protein product is CASGAYPYEQYF.

J is TRBJ1-1 and V is TRBV6-1, with 8 bases aligning to TRBD1. The CDR3 length is 16 residues. Germline CDR1 and CDR2: MNHNS and SASEGT. V was pared by 8 bases and J by 5 bases, with 16 bases of the junction left unmatched. The CDR3 is CASGYTGQGALTEAFF. Here the CDR3 DNA reads TGTGCCAGCGGATATACCGGGCAGGGGGCTTTAACTGAAGCTTTCTTT.

This clonotype was seen more than once but under ten times. V usage is TRBV5-6 and J usage is TRBJ2-2; D is perhaps TRBD2 (6 bases). There are 16 residues in the CDR3. V shed 1 base and J shed 4 bases, with 14 bases lying between them. In germline, CDR1 is SGHDT, CDR2 YYEEEE. CDR3 residues: CASSLSQRATTGELFF. The CDR3 nucleotides read TGTGCCAGCAGCTTGAGCCAGCGGGCTACCACCGGGGAGCTGTTTTTT.

This clonotype has more than one count but fewer than ten. This chain connects TRBV6-5 to TRBJ2-5; TRBD1 matches at 10 bases. Germline-derived CDR1 and CDR2 are MNHEY and SVGAGI. J lost 5 bases, V lost 3 bases, and 6 bases had no gene match. This CDR3 comprises 15 residues. CDR3 sequence (DNA): TGTGCCAGCAGTTATCCGGGACAGGGGAAGGAGACCCAGTACTTC. Its protein is CASSYPGQGKETQYF.

For this clonotype: This clone may be a read error of a much larger clone one base away. This chain links TRBV2 with TRBJ2-5; no clear D. The CDR3 covers 10 residues. Germline CDR1 SNHLY, CDR2 FYNNEI. The CDR3 nucleotides are TGTGCCAGCAGTAAAGAGACCAAGTACTTC. Protein product: CASSKETKYF. Full variable domain (outside the CDR3, taken from reference TRBV2 and TRBJ2-5): EPEVTQTPSHQVTQMGQEVILRCVPISNHLYFYWYRQILGQKVEFLVSFYNNEISEKSEIFDDQFSVERPDGSNFTLKIRSTKLEDSAMYFCASSKETKYFGPGTRLLVL.

This clonotype has more than one count but fewer than ten. This rearrangement joins TRBV12-3 or TRBV12-4 to TRBJ2-7; the D gene is possibly TRBD2 (6 bases). V was shortened by 3 bases and J by 2 bases, with 11 bases between the two germline ends. The CDR3 is made up of 14 amino acids. The chain's CDR3 is CASSFGSGPYEQYF. Written as DNA, the CDR3 is TGTGCCAGCAGTTTTGGCAGCGGGCCCTACGAGCAGTACTTC.

This clonotype was detected ten times or more. The J gene is TRBJ1-1, the V gene TRBV6-2 or TRBV6-3, with 8 bases that match TRBD1. CDR3 length: 15 amino acids. The germline gives CDR1 MNHEY, CDR2 SVGEGT. Trimming cost V 6 bases and J 1 base; bases outside gene matches: 7. CDR3 DNA: TGTGCCAGCAGCCCAGGGGGCTCAGGGAACACTGAAGCTTTCTTT. Translating gives CASSPGGSGNTEAFF.

In its sample, this clonotype was seen many times. This CDR3 reads CASSHAGLAVYEQYF. In DNA form, the CDR3 reads TGTGCCAGCAGCCACGCGGGACTAGCGGTCTACGAGCAGTACTTC. J is TRBJ2-7 and V is TRBV3-1; 11 nucleotides align to TRBD2. V was clipped by 3 bases and J by 3 bases; unmatched bases: 4. Germline V CDR1 and CDR2: LGHDT, YNNKEL (reference sequence). CDR3 length equals 15 residues.

This clonotype turned up a few times. The rearrangement links TRBV14 to TRBJ1-3; tentatively, D is TRBD1 (5 bases). The V end lost 4 bases, the J end lost 4 bases, and 26 bases lay between the germline ends. The CDR3 covers 19 residues. The germline V gene encodes CDR1 SGHDN and CDR2 FVKESK. The CDR3 here is CASSLGHRYVPSLGNTIYF. The CDR3 DNA is TGTGCCAGCAGCCTTGGACATCGTTATGTCCCTAGCCTAGGAAACACCATATATTTT.

CDR3 in DNA: TGCAGCGTTGAATCGGGTAGCAGAGAGACCCAGTACTTC. Translation gives CSVESGSRETQYF. The V and J genes are TRBV29-1 and TRBJ2-5; no clear D. Germline loops: CDR1 SQVTM, CDR2 ANQGSEA. This CDR3 region has 13 residues. The germline V and J ends were trimmed by 2 bases and 4 bases, with 11 bases remaining between them.

V and J are TRBV15 and TRBJ1-1; tentative D call: TRBD1 (6 bases). This CDR3 region has 14 residues. Trimming removed 3 bases at V and 11 bases at J, with 19 bases between. Germline V gives CDR1 LNHNV, CDR2 YYDKDF (reference sequence). The CDR3 DNA reads TGTGCCACCAGCAGGGTCCAGGGGTCAGGGGATGCTTTCTTT. Its translation is CATSRVQGSGDAFF.

This clonotype was seen ten or more times. The chain carries TRBV9 and TRBJ1-1; D gene unclear. Germline V gene sequence: CDR1 SGDLS, CDR2 YYNGEE. This CDR3 is built from 14 residues. V shed 0 bases and J shed 1 base, with 7 bases lying between them. In nucleotides, the CDR3 is TGTGCCAGCAGCGTAGAGGGAGGGAACACTGAAGCTTTCTTT. Translating gives CASSVEGGNTEAFF. The complete variable domain, with remaining parts taken from reference TRBV9 and TRBJ1-1, reads DSGVTQTPKHLITATGQRVTLRCSPRSGDLSVYWYQQSLDQGLQFLIQYYNGEERAKGNILERFSAQQFPDLHSELNLSSLELGDSALYFCASSVEGGNTEAFFGQGTRLTVV.

This clonotype showed up many times. This chain joins TRBV14 and TRBJ2-7; D call uncertain. Trimming stripped 1 base from V and 2 bases from J, with 9 bases between. CDR3 length: 14 residues. Germline V lookup: CDR1 SGHDN, CDR2 FVKESK. The CDR3 DNA is TGTGCCAGCAGCCAAGGATGGGGTACCTACGAGCAGTACTTC. It translates to CASSQGWGTYEQYF.